Each of the 16 T cell receptor beta chains below was sequenced from the same sample in a study of spatial heterogeneity in lung cancer. TCRdb used MiXCR to reprocess the 5' RACE reads, holding one entry per CDR3 protein. In the table there are about 110,000 distinct CDR3 sequences, more than 10% of which are singletons. Time point of the sample: blood at routine non-recurrence follow-up after resection. Sequenced here: PBMCs, sampled at follow-up. The receptors were sampled from a female donor with early-stage non-small cell lung cancer.

V usage is TRBV6-5 and J usage is TRBJ2-3, with unresolved D. V was cut by 3 bases and J by 4 bases, with 8 bases left in between. Germline V gene sequence: CDR1 MNHEY, CDR2 SVGAGI. The CDR3 loop spans 13 amino acids. The CDR3 region has the DNA TGTGCCAGCAGTTATCCCGCGGCAGATACGCAGTATTTT. This gives the protein CASSYPAADTQYF.

This clonotype was counted only a few times. The chain is built from TRBV28 and TRBJ2-7, with 9 nucleotides matching TRBD1. Germline lookup yields CDR1 MDHEN and CDR2 SYDVKM. The junction had 8 bases not matched to a gene; V was cut back by 5 bases and J by 3 bases. CDR3 length equals 15 residues. The CDR3 region is CASSDSGTGNYEQYF. For the CDR3, the DNA is TGTGCCAGCAGTGATTCCGGGACAGGGAACTACGAGCAGTACTTC.

The rearrangement joins TRBV12-3 or TRBV12-4 to TRBJ2-3, with 9 positions matching TRBD2. This CDR3 spans 17 amino acids. V dropped 5 bases and J dropped 5; count of bases not matched to a gene: 14. The CDR3: CASSLKLVAGGEDTQYF. CDR3 coding DNA: TGTGCCAGCAGTCTCAAGTTGGTGGCGGGAGGGGAAGATACGCAGTATTTT.

This clonotype appeared a few times. The rearrangement links TRBV18 to TRBJ2-2; 10 bases align to TRBD2. Germline V lookup: CDR1 KGHSH, CDR2 LQKENI. The CDR3 is 16 residues long. The V gene end was trimmed by 4 bases and the J gene end by 4 bases; junction bases not matched to a gene: 6. The CDR3 coding sequence is TGTGCCAGCTCACTAGGACTAGCGGAACTCACCGGGGAGCTGTTTTTT. Protein product: CASSLGLAELTGELFF. Full variable domain (remainder filled in from reference TRBV18 and TRBJ2-2): NAGVMQNPRHLVRRRGQEARLRCSPMKGHSHVYWYRQLPEEGLKFMVYLQKENIIDESGMPKERFSAEFPKEGPSILRIQQVVRGDSAAYFCASSLGLAELTGELFFGEGSRLTVL.

Concerning this clonotype itself: This could be a read error, since a much larger clone is one nucleotide away. The chain links TRBV29-1 to TRBJ2-3; D remains unclear. This CDR3 is built from 14 residues. Trimming stripped 1 base from V and 2 bases from J, with 10 bases between. The germline V gene has CDR1 SQVTM and CDR2 ANQGSEA. This CDR3 is CSVEGVSDTDTQYF. The CDR3 nucleotides are TGCAGCGTTGAAGGGGTTTCGGACACAGATACGCAGTATTTT.

This clonotype was counted a single time. The CDR3 loop is CASSSAGDSYNSPLHF. Written as DNA, the CDR3 is TGTGCCAGCAGTTCGGCAGGGGACTCCTATAATTCACCCCTCCACTTT. The rearrangement uses TRBV28 and TRBJ1-6, with TRBD1 as a possible D gene (6 bases). V lost 4 bases to trimming and J lost 0 bases, with 10 bases between them. This CDR3 has 16 amino acids. From germline, CDR1 is MDHEN and CDR2 SYDVKM.

This clonotype was recorded a few times. The chain employs TRBV19 and TRBJ1-1; TRBD1 might be the D (6 bases). V lost 4 bases and J 8 bases, leaving 20 bases between the germline ends. CDR1 LNHDA and CDR2 SQIVND come from the germline V gene (reference sequence). The CDR3 has 15 residues. The DNA of the CDR3 is TGTGCCAGTAGTAGACGGAGGGGGACGAGAAGGGAAGCTTTCTTT. Translated: CASSRRRGTRREAFF. Using reference TRBV19 and TRBJ1-1 for the parts outside the CDR3, the full variable domain is DGGITQSPKYLFRKEGQNVTLSCEQNLNHDAMYWYRQDPGQGLRLIYYSQIVNDFQKGDIAEGYSVSREKKESFPLTVTSAQKNPTAFYLCASSRRRGTRREAFFGQGTRLTVV.

The chain uses TRBV6-2 or TRBV6-3 and TRBJ2-1; possible D gene TRBD1, 6 bases. Trimming stripped 4 bases from V and 3 bases from J, with 10 bases between. The germline V gene has CDR1 MNHEY and CDR2 SVGEGT. There are 14 residues in the CDR3. The CDR3 region has the DNA TGTGCCAGCAGTTCGTGGACAGTCTACAATGAGCAGTTCTTC. Protein sequence: CASSSWTVYNEQFF.

This rearrangement joins TRBV27 to TRBJ2-7, with no clear D. Trimming stripped 0 bases from V and 0 bases from J, with 6 bases between. Germline V gives CDR1 MNHEY, CDR2 SMNVEV (reference sequence). This CDR3 is 14 amino acids long. The CDR3 sequence: CASSLSPDSYEQYF. The CDR3 DNA reads TGTGCCAGCAGTTTATCGCCGGACTCCTACGAGCAGTACTTC.

This clonotype was observed many times. This chain joins TRBV3-1 and TRBJ2-7; D is unresolved. CDR3 size: 13 residues. Germline CDR1 is LGHDT and CDR2 is YNNKEL (reference sequence). V was clipped by 4 bases and J by 6 bases, with 13 bases between them. CDR3 in DNA: TGTGCCAGCAGCCCGCGACCGGCAGGCGAGCAGTACGTC. Its translation is CASSPRPAGEQYV.

This rearrangement joins TRBV18 to TRBJ2-3; tentatively, D is TRBD2 (6 bases). The CDR3 runs to 15 residues. Per the germline V gene, CDR1 is KGHSH and CDR2 is LQKENI. V lost 3 bases, J lost 3 bases, and 13 bases lay in between. In DNA form, the CDR3 reads TGTGCCAGCTCACCCGGGCGGAGGGGTACAGATACGCAGTATTTT. This sequence encodes CASSPGRRGTDTQYF. Using reference TRBV18 and TRBJ2-3 for the parts outside the CDR3, the full variable domain is NAGVMQNPRHLVRRRGQEARLRCSPMKGHSHVYWYRQLPEEGLKFMVYLQKENIIDESGMPKERFSAEFPKEGPSILRIQQVVRGDSAAYFCASSPGRRGTDTQYFGPGTRLTVL.

This clonotype has a handful of counts. This chain joins TRBV24-1 and TRBJ2-1, with D possibly being TRBD2 (6 bases). The CDR3 sequence is 15 residues long. Germline V lookup: CDR1 KGHDR, CDR2 SFDVKD. Between the trimmed V and J ends, which lost 5 bases and 6 bases, there was a span of 16 bases. This CDR3 is CATSGRDFLTNEQFF. In nucleotides, the CDR3 is TGTGCCACCAGTGGTCGGGACTTCCTAACCAATGAGCAGTTCTTC.

This clonotype appeared many times. The chain recombines TRBV4-3 with TRBJ1-4; D perhaps matches TRBD1 (5 bases). V was shortened by 0 bases and J by 7 bases, with 12 bases between the two germline ends. This CDR3 comprises 15 residues. Per the germline V gene, CDR1 is LGHNA and CDR2 is YSLEER. The CDR3, as DNA: TGCGCCAGCAGCCAAGATCTACAGGCGGGTGAAAAACTGTTTTTT. Residues: CASSQDLQAGEKLFF.

The CDR3 sequence is CASSLFRDGNTEAFF. As DNA, the CDR3 is TGTGCCAGCAGCTTATTCCGGGACGGGAACACTGAAGCTTTCTTT. This rearrangement joins TRBV7-2 to TRBJ1-1; possible D gene TRBD1, 5 bases. V dropped 2 bases and J dropped 1 base, with 11 bases sitting between them. This CDR3 is 15 amino acids long. Germline CDR1 SGHTA, CDR2 FQGNSA.

J is TRBJ2-1 and V is TRBV14; 15 nucleotides agree with TRBD2. The trim removed 0 bases at V and 4 bases at J, leaving 4 bases unmatched. The V gene's germline CDR1 is SGHDN and CDR2 FVKESK. This CDR3 spans 18 amino acids. The DNA for the CDR3 is TGTGCCAGCAGCCAAGATGGTGGACTAGCGGGAGGGTACAATGAGCAGTTCTTC. It codes for CASSQDGGLAGGYNEQFF.

The chain has TRBV3-1 and TRBJ1-3; the D is unclear. This CDR3 comprises 13 residues. Trimming shortened V by 4 bases and J by 5 bases, and 9 bases separated the two germline ends. Looked up from germline, CDR1 is LGHDT and CDR2 is YNNKEL (reference sequence). This CDR3 reads CASSPRVRNTIYF. DNA of the CDR3: TGTGCCAGCAGCCCCCGGGTGCGAAACACCATATATTTT. The full variable domain, completed using reference TRBV3-1 and TRBJ1-3, is DTAVSQTPKYLVTQMGNDKSIKCEQNLGHDTMYWYKQDSKKFLKIMFSYNNKELIINETVPNRFSPKSPDKAHLNLHINSLELGDSAVYFCASSPRVRNTIYFGEGSWLTVV.